Sequencing of this T cell receptor (beta chain) was carried out in a study of T cell changes during pregnancy in multiple sclerosis. TCRdb keeps only in-frame clones here, not all; method: immunoSEQ multiplex PCR. The table lists 70,000 to 90,000 clones, about 93% of them singletons. The CDR3 is 13 amino acids. V lost 7 bases to trimming and J lost 1 base, with 10 bases between them. Germline V gives CDR1 LNHDA, CDR2 SQIVND (reference sequence). The receptor was derived from a female donor with multiple sclerosis, enrolled in a pregnancy study. Here the sequenced sample was peripheral blood, taken in the first trimester of pregnancy. The chain links TRBV19 to TRBJ1-1; D is perhaps TRBD1 (5 bases). The CDR3 reads CASMRGPNTEAFF. CDR3 sequence (DNA): TGTGCCAGTATGCGGGGACCGAACACTGAAGCTTTCTTT.